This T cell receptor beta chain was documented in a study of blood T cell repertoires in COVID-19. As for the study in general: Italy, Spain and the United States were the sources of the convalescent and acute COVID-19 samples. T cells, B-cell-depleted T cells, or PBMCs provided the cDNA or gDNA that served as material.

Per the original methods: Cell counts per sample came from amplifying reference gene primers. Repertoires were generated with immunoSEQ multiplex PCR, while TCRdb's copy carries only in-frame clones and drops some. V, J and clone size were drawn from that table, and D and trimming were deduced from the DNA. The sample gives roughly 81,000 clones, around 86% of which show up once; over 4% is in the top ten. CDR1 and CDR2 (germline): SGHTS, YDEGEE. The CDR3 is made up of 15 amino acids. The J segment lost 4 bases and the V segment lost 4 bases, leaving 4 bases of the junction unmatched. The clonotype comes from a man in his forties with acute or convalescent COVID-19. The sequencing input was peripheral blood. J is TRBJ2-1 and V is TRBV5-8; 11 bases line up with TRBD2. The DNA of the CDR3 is TGTGCCAGCAGCCGCGGGACTAGCGGTTACAATGAGCAGTTCTTC. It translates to CASSRGTSGYNEQFF.